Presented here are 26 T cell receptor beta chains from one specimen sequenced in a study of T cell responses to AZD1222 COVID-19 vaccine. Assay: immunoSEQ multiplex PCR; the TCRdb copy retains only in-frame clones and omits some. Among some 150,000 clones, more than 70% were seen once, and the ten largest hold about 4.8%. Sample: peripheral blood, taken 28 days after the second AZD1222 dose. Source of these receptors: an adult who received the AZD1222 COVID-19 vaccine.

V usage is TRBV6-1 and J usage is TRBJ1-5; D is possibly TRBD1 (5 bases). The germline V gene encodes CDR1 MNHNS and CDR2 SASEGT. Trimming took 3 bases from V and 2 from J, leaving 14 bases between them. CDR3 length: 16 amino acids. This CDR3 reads CASSEGEGKGNQPQHF. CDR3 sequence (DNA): TGTGCCAGCAGTGAGGGGGAAGGGAAAGGCAATCAGCCCCAGCATTTT.

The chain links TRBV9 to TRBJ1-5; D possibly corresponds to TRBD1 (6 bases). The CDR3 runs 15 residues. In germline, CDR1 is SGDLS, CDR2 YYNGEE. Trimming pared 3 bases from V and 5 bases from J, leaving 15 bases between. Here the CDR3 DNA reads TGTGCCAGCAGCGGGGATGGACAGTTTTATCAGCCCCAGCATTTT. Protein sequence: CASSGDGQFYQPQHF.

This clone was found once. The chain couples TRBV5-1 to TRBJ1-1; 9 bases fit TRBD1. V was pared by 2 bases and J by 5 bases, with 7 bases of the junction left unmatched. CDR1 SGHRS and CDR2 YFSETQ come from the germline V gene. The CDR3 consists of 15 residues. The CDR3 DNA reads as TGCGCCAGCAGCTTAAGCCGACAGGGGGAGACTGAAGCTTTCTTT. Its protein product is CASSLSRQGETEAFF.

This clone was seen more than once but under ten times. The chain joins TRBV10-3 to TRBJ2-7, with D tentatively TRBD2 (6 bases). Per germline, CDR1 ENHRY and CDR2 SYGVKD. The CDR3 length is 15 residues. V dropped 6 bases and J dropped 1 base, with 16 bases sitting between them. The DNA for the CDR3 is TGTGCCATCAGAAACCCCTCGGGGGAATCCTACGAGCAGTACTTC. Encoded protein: CAIRNPSGESYEQYF.

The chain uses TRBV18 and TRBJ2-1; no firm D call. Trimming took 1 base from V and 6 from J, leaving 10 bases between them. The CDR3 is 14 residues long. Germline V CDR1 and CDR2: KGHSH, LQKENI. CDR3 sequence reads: CASSPRETTNEQFF. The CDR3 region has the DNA TGTGCCAGCTCACCACGAGAGACAACCAATGAGCAGTTCTTC.

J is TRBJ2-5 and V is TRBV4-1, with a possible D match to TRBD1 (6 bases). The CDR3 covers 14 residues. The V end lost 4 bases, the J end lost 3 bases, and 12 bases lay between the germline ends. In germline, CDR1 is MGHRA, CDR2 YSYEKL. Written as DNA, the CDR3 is TGCGCCAGCAGCCCAGGGGTTGTAAAAGAGACCCAGTACTTC. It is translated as CASSPGVVKETQYF.

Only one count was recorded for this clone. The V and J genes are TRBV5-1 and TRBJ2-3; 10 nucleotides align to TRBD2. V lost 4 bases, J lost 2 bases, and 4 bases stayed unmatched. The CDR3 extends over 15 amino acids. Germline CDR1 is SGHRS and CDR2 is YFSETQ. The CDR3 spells CASSPAGGDTDTQYF. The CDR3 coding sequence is TGCGCCAGCAGCCCAGCGGGAGGGGACACAGATACGCAGTATTTT.

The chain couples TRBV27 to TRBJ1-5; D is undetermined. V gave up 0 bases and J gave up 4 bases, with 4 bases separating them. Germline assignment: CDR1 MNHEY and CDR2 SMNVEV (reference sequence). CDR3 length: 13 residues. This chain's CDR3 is CASSLSENQPQHF. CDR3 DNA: TGTGCCAGCAGTTTATCGGAGAATCAGCCCCAGCATTTT.

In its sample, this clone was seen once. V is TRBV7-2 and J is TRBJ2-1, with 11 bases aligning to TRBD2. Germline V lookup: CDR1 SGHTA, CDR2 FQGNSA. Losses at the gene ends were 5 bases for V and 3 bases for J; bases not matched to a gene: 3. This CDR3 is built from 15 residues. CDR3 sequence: CASSRTSGGYNEQFF. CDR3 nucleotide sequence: TGTGCCAGCAGCAGAACTAGCGGGGGCTACAATGAGCAGTTCTTC.

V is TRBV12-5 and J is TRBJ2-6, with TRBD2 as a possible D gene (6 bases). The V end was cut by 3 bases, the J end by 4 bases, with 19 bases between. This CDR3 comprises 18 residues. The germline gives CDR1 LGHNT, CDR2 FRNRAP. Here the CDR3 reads CASGFHSGLLGGANVLTF. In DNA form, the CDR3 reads TGTGCTAGTGGTTTCCACAGCGGGCTTCTCGGGGGGGCCAACGTCCTGACTTTC.

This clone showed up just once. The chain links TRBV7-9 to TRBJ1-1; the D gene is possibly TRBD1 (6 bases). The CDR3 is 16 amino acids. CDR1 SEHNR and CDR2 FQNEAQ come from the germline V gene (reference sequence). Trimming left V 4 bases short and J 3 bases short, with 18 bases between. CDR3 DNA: TGTGCCAGCAGCTCCCTCGATGGGGGGGCGGACACTGAAGCTTTCTTT. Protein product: CASSSLDGGADTEAFF.

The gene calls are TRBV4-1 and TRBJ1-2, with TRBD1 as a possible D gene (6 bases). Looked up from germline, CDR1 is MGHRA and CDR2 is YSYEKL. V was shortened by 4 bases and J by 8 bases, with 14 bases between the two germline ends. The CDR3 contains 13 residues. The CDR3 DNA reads TGCGCCAGCAGCCTGACAGGTTTGGGCGGCTACACCTTC. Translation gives CASSLTGLGGYTF.

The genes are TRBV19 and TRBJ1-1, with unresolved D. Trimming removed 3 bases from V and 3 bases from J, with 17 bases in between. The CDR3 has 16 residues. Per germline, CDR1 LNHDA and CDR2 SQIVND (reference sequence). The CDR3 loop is CASSIYAFGKYTEAFF. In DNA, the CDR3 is TGTGCCAGTAGTATCTACGCGTTTGGGAAGTACACTGAAGCTTTCTTT.

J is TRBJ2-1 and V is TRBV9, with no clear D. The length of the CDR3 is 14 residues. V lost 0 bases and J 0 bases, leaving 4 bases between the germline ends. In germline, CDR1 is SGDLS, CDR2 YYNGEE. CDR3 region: CASSVGISYNEQFF. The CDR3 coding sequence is TGTGCCAGCAGCGTAGGGATCTCCTACAATGAGCAGTTCTTC.

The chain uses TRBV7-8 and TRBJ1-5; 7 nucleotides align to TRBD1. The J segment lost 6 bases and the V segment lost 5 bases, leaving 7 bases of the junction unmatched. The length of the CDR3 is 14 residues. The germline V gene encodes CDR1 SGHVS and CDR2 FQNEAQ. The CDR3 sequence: CASSPDRVSQPQHF. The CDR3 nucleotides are TGTGCCAGCAGCCCAGACAGGGTTAGTCAGCCCCAGCATTTT.

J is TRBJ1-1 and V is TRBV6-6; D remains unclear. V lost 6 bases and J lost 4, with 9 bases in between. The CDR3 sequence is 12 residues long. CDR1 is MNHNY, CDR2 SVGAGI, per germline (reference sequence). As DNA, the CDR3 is TGTGCCAGCAGAGTGCCACCCACTGAAGCTTTCTTT. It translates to CASRVPPTEAFF.

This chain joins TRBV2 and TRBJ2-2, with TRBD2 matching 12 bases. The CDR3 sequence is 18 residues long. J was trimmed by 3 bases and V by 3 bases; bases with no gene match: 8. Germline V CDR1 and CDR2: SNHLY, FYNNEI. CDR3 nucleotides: TGTGCCAGCAGTGAGACTAGCGGGAGAGAAGGGGACACCGGGGAGCTGTTTTTT. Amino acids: CASSETSGREGDTGELFF. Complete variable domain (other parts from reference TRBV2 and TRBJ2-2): EPEVTQTPSHQVTQMGQEVILRCVPISNHLYFYWYRQILGQKVEFLVSFYNNEISEKSEIFDDQFSVERPDGSNFTLKIRSTKLEDSAMYFCASSETSGREGDTGELFFGEGSRLTVL.

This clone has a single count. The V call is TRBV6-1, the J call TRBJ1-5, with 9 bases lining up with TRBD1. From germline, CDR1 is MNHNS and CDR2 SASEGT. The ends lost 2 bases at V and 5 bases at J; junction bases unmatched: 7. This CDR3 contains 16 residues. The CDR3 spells CASSEIRGQGHQPQHF. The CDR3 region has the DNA TGTGCCAGCAGTGAAATACGGGGACAGGGACATCAGCCCCAGCATTTT.

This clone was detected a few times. The CDR3 reads CASSLYSGTGPKASSYEQYF. DNA of the CDR3: TGCGCCAGCAGCTTATACTCCGGGACAGGGCCAAAGGCGAGCTCCTACGAGCAGTACTTC. The chain is built from TRBV5-1 and TRBJ2-7, with TRBD1 matching 9 bases. CDR1 and CDR2 (germline): SGHRS, YFSETQ. The CDR3 has 20 residues. The trim removed 2 bases at V and 0 bases at J, leaving 18 bases unmatched. Based on the CDR3 plus reference TRBV5-1 and TRBJ2-7, the full variable domain is KAGVTQTPRYLIKTRGQQVTLSCSPISGHRSVSWYQQTPGQGLQFLFEYFSETQRNKGNFPGRFSGRQFSNSRSEMNVSTLELGDSALYLCASSLYSGTGPKASSYEQYFGPGTRLTVT.

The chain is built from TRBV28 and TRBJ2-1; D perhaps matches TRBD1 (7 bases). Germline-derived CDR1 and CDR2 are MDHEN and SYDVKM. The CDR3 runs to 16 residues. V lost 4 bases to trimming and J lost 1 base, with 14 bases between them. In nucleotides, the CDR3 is TGTGCCAGCAGTTCCCTGACAGGGAGGTCCTACAATGAGCAGTTCTTC. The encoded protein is CASSSLTGRSYNEQFF. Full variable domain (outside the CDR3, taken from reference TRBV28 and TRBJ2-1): DVKVTQSSRYLVKRTGEKVFLECVQDMDHENMFWYRQDPGLGLRLIYFSYDVKMKEKGDIPEGYSVSREKKERFSLILESASTNQTSMYLCASSSLTGRSYNEQFFGPGTRLTVL.

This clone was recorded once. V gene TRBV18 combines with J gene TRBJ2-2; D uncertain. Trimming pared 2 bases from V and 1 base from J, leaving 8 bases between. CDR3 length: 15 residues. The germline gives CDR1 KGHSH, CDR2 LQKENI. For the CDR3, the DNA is TGTGCCAGCTCACCAGCAGCCCTGAACACCGGGGAGCTGTTTTTT. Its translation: CASSPAALNTGELFF.

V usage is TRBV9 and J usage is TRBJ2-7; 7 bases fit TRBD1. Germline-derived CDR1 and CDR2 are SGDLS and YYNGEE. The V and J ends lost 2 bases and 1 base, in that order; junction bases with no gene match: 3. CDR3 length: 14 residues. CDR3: CASSVEDRSYEQYF. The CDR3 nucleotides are TGTGCCAGCAGCGTTGAGGACAGGTCCTACGAGCAGTACTTC.

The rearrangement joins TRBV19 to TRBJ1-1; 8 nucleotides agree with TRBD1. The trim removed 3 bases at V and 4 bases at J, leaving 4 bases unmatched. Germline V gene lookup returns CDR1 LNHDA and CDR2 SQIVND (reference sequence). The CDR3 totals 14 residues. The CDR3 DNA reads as TGTGCCAGTAGTATGACAGGGGTATCCACTGAAGCTTTCTTT. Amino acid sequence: CASSMTGVSTEAFF.

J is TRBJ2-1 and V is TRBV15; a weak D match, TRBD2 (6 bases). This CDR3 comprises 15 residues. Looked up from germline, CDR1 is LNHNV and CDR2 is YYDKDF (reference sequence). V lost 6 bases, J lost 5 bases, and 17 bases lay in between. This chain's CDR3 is CATRLMAGTNNEQFF. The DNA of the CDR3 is TGTGCCACCAGACTTATGGCGGGGACCAACAATGAGCAGTTCTTC.

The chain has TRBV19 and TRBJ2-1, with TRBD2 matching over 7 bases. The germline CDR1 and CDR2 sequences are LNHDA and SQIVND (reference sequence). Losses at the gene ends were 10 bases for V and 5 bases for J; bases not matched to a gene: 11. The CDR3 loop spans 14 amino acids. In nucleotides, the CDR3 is TGTGCCACCTCCTCCGGGACTACAAACAATGAGCAGTTCTTC. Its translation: CATSSGTTNNEQFF. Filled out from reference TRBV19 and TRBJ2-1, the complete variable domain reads DGGITQSPKYLFRKEGQNVTLSCEQNLNHDAMYWYRQDPGQGLRLIYYSQIVNDFQKGDIAEGYSVSREKKESFPLTVTSAQKNPTAFYLCATSSGTTNNEQFFGPGTRLTVL.

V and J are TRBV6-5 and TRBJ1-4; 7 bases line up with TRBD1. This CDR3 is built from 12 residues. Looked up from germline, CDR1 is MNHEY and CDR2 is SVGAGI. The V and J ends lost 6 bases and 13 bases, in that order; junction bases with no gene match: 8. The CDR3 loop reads CASSFDRDRLFF. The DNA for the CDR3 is TGTGCCAGCAGCTTTGACAGGGATCGACTGTTTTTT.